Shown below are 26 T cell receptor beta chains from a single sample sequenced in a study of blood T cell repertoires in COVID-19. Generated by immunoSEQ multiplex PCR, the TCRdb table keeps only in-frame clones and is missing some. The profile shows a few hundred thousand clones, roughly 88% of them singletons. The sequenced material came from PBMCs or T cells enriched from blood (not recorded which). All receptors derive from a man aged 25 to 40 who had recovered from COVID-19.

This clone appeared a single time. This chain uses TRBV2 with TRBJ2-1; TRBD2 aligns across 11 bases. The CDR3 is 16 amino acids. The V and J ends lost 5 bases and 2 bases, in that order; junction bases with no gene match: 5. Germline values: CDR1 SNHLY, CDR2 FYNNEI. DNA for the CDR3: TGTGCCAGCAGTCCCCGACTAGCGGGGACCTACAATGAGCAGTTCTTC. Amino acids: CASSPRLAGTYNEQFF.

This chain connects TRBV24-1 to TRBJ1-2; D is possibly TRBD1 (5 bases). Germline V lookup: CDR1 KGHDR, CDR2 SFDVKD. CDR3 length: 15 amino acids. Trimming took 3 bases from V and 2 from J, leaving 12 bases between them. Here the CDR3 reads CATSDASGGNYGYTF. The CDR3 DNA reads TGTGCCACCAGTGATGCTTCCGGGGGGAACTATGGCTACACCTTC.

The rearrangement uses TRBV4-3 and TRBJ2-5, with D maybe TRBD1 (6 bases). The ends were cut back, 3 bases at V and 5 bases at J, with 10 bases in the middle. Germline lookup yields CDR1 LGHNA and CDR2 YSLEER. The CDR3 contains 13 residues. CDR3 in DNA: TGCGCCAGCAGCCAGGGGGCGCGGGAGACCCAGTACTTC. Protein: CASSQGARETQYF.

This chain connects TRBV30 to TRBJ1-2; 7 nucleotides align to TRBD1. Trimming cost V 3 bases and J 5 bases; bases outside gene matches: 9. Germline loops: CDR1 GTSNPN, CDR2 SVGIG (reference sequence). The CDR3 covers 14 residues. In DNA, the CDR3 is TGTGCCTGGAGGGGGGACAGCCGTGCTTATGGCTACACCTTC. It is translated as CAWRGDSRAYGYTF.

V and J are TRBV29-1 and TRBJ2-4, with TRBD2 as a possible D gene (5 bases). V dropped 6 bases and J dropped 3 bases, with 15 bases sitting between them. Germline loops: CDR1 SQVTM, CDR2 ANQGSEA. This CDR3 is 14 amino acids long. The chain's CDR3 is CSVVDGNLKNIQYF. DNA for the CDR3: TGCAGCGTAGTCGACGGGAACCTCAAAAACATTCAGTACTTC.

The chain links TRBV19 to TRBJ1-1; a weak D match, TRBD1 (5 bases). The CDR3 runs to 16 residues. Trimming cost V 3 bases and J 0 bases, with 14 bases left between them. Per the germline V gene, CDR1 is LNHDA and CDR2 is SQIVND (reference sequence). The CDR3 is CASSIGMGPLNTEAFF. The CDR3 region has the DNA TGTGCCAGTAGTATTGGAATGGGGCCTCTGAACACTGAAGCTTTCTTT.

The chain links TRBV23-1 to TRBJ1-5; 7 bases are shared with TRBD1. TRBV23-1 is sorted into the ORF group, with uncertain function. The CDR3 has 17 residues. J was trimmed by 3 bases and V by 0 bases; bases with no gene match: 8. CDR3: CASSQSFLDRDNQPQHF. The CDR3, as DNA: TGCGCCAGCAGTCAATCTTTTTTAGACAGGGACAATCAGCCCCAGCATTTT.

The chain recombines TRBV5-6 with TRBJ1-1, with 7 bases lining up with TRBD1. Trimming took 2 bases from V and 4 from J; bases not matched to a gene: 5. Looked up from germline, CDR1 is SGHDT and CDR2 is YYEEEE. The CDR3 has 14 amino acids. CDR3 sequence: CASSFTGEGTEAFF. CDR3 nucleotides: TGTGCCAGCAGCTTTACAGGGGAAGGCACTGAAGCTTTCTTT.

The chain joins TRBV5-8 to TRBJ2-2, with 8 nucleotides matching TRBD1. The germline gives CDR1 SGHTS, CDR2 YDEGEE. CDR3 length: 16 amino acids. J gave up 2 bases and V 3 bases, and 6 bases lay outside the gene matches. CDR3 nucleotide sequence: TGTGCCAGCAGCTCTGACAGGGGAATCAACACCGGGGAGCTGTTTTTT. Translating it yields CASSSDRGINTGELFF.

CDR3 in amino acids: CASSSPGQGDNEQFF. CDR3 nucleotide sequence: TGTGCCAGCAGCTCCCCGGGACAGGGCGACAATGAGCAGTTCTTC. The chain has TRBV4-2 and TRBJ2-1, with 9 bases lining up with TRBD1. Germline CDR1 reads LGHNA; CDR2 reads YNFKEQ. The trim removed 5 bases at V and 5 bases at J, leaving 7 bases unmatched. The CDR3 sequence is 15 residues long.

This clone was picked up a small number of times. The chain employs TRBV29-1 and TRBJ1-2; 7 bases line up with TRBD1. This CDR3 has 12 residues. J lost 5 bases, V lost 4 bases, and 4 bases had no gene match. The germline V gene encodes CDR1 SQVTM and CDR2 ANQGSEA. In nucleotides, the CDR3 is TGCAGCGTTGGGGGGACAGCGTATGGCTACACCTTC. It is translated as CSVGGTAYGYTF. The variable domain in full, completed from reference TRBV29-1 and TRBJ1-2, reads SAVISQKPSRDICQRGTSLTIQCQVDSQVTMMFWYRQQPGQSLTLIATANQGSEATYESGFVIDKFPISRPNLTFSTLTVSNMSPEDSSIYLCSVGGTAYGYTFGSGTRLTVV.

Details on this clone: Distinct nucleotide sequences in the sample also encode this CDR3. This chain links TRBV7-9 with TRBJ2-7; D unclear. The germline V and J ends were trimmed by 4 bases and 4 bases, with 5 bases remaining between them. CDR1 and CDR2 from the germline V gene are SEHNR and FQNEAQ (reference sequence). CDR3 length: 11 amino acids. CDR3 amino acids: CASSSRYEQYF. CDR3 sequence (DNA): TGTGCCAGCAGCTCCAGATACGAGCAGTACTTC.

The V call is TRBV7-9, the J call TRBJ1-3, with D possibly being TRBD1 (6 bases). The CDR3 totals 16 residues. V lost 5 bases and J 0 bases, leaving 14 bases between the germline ends. Germline assignment: CDR1 SEHNR and CDR2 FQNEAQ (reference sequence). This CDR3 is CASSADRGGSGNTIYF. CDR3 bases: TGTGCCAGCAGCGCGGACCGAGGGGGCTCTGGAAACACCATATATTTT.

The V and J genes are TRBV6-5 and TRBJ1-2; 8 bases line up with TRBD1. Germline-derived CDR1 and CDR2 are MNHEY and SVGAGI. The CDR3 spans 13 residues. V dropped 6 bases and J dropped 5; count of bases not matched to a gene: 5. CDR3 loop: CASRGQAEYGYTF. The CDR3 DNA reads TGTGCCAGCAGGGGACAGGCGGAGTATGGCTACACCTTC.

V and J are TRBV2 and TRBJ2-1, with D possibly TRBD2 on 5 matching bases. CDR3 size: 13 residues. Germline V gene lookup returns CDR1 SNHLY and CDR2 FYNNEI. Trimming stripped 8 bases from V and 2 bases from J, with 10 bases between. The CDR3 DNA reads as TGTGCCAGCGTGCCAGCGGCCTACAATGAGCAGTTCTTC. Amino acids: CASVPAAYNEQFF.

The chain joins TRBV6-5 to TRBJ2-5; TRBD1 is a possible D gene (6 bases). CDR3 size: 13 residues. From germline, CDR1 is MNHEY and CDR2 SVGAGI. V was pared by 6 bases and J by 2 bases, with 10 bases between. The CDR3 sequence is CASRRTAQETQYF. CDR3 bases: TGTGCCAGCAGAAGGACAGCTCAAGAGACCCAGTACTTC.

This CDR3 reads CAWTGLWATEAFF. The CDR3 bases are TGTGCCTGGACAGGTCTGTGGGCCACTGAAGCTTTCTTT. The J gene is TRBJ1-1, the V gene TRBV30; unclear D gene. Trimming shortened V by 4 bases and J by 4 bases, and 13 bases separated the two germline ends. This CDR3 is built from 13 residues. Per the germline V gene, CDR1 is GTSNPN and CDR2 is SVGIG (reference sequence).

This chain uses TRBV25-1 with TRBJ1-4, with 10 bases that match TRBD1. With 6 bases clipped from V and 8 bases from J, the junction kept 15 bases outside the gene matches. In germline, CDR1 is MGHDK, CDR2 SYGVNS. This CDR3 contains 17 residues. The CDR3 DNA follows: TGTGCCAGCAGCGACCGGGACAGGGGAATTCGTAAGGAAAAACTGTTTTTT. Translated, it gives CASSDRDRGIRKEKLFF.

The rearrangement joins TRBV30 to TRBJ2-3; 8 positions match TRBD2. In germline, CDR1 is GTSNPN, CDR2 SVGIG (reference sequence). There are 15 residues in the CDR3. Germline trimming cut 0 bases from V and 4 bases from J; bases unmatched to any gene: 6. This chain's CDR3 is CAWSVRGGGADTQYF. CDR3 nucleotides: TGTGCCTGGAGTGTACGGGGGGGCGGGGCAGATACGCAGTATTTT. Variable domain in full (rest from reference TRBV30 and TRBJ2-3): SQTIHQWPATLVQPVGSPLSLECTVEGTSNPNLYWYRQAAGRGLQLLFYSVGIGQISSEVPQNLSASRPQDRQFILSSKKLLLSDSGFYLCAWSVRGGGADTQYFGPGTRLTVL.

This chain joins TRBV19 and TRBJ2-3; 14 positions match TRBD2. Per the germline V gene, CDR1 is LNHDA and CDR2 is SQIVND (reference sequence). V lost 7 bases and J lost 5; bases outside the gene matches: 5. The CDR3 is 15 amino acids. CDR3 amino acids: CASMGLAGEGDTQYF. The CDR3 DNA follows: TGTGCCAGTATGGGACTAGCGGGGGAGGGAGATACGCAGTATTTT.

The chain recombines TRBV7-6 with TRBJ2-4; 12 nucleotides line up with TRBD2. The germline CDR1 and CDR2 sequences are SGHVS and FNYEAQ. The CDR3 is made up of 19 amino acids. The V gene end was trimmed by 5 bases and the J gene end by 0 bases; junction bases not matched to a gene: 11. CDR3 sequence reads: CASSPRTSGVRQAKNIQYF. The CDR3, as DNA: TGTGCCAGCAGCCCTAGGACTAGCGGGGTTCGTCAAGCCAAAAACATTCAGTACTTC.

The chain employs TRBV2 and TRBJ1-2; D not resolved. This CDR3 has 12 residues. Germline-derived CDR1 and CDR2 are SNHLY and FYNNEI. The V end was cut by 6 bases, the J end by 8 bases, with 13 bases between. The DNA of the CDR3 is TGTGCCAGCAGCTATCAGACTGAGGGCTACACCTTC. This translates into CASSYQTEGYTF.

V gene TRBV12-3 or TRBV12-4 combines with J gene TRBJ2-7; 9 positions match TRBD1. J gave up 2 bases and V 9 bases, and 5 bases lay outside the gene matches. The CDR3 consists of 13 residues. The chain's CDR3 is CASRDREAYEQYF. CDR3 nucleotide sequence: TGTGCCAGTAGGGACAGGGAGGCCTACGAGCAGTACTTC.

The chain carries TRBV6-5 and TRBJ1-1; the D gene is possibly TRBD1 (6 bases). The CDR3 is 15 residues long. The V and J ends lost 6 bases and 1 base respectively, with 15 bases between them. Germline CDR1 reads MNHEY; CDR2 reads SVGAGI. The DNA of the CDR3 is TGTGCCAGCAGGGACTCCAGGGGAAGGAACACTGAAGCTTTCTTT. This encodes CASRDSRGRNTEAFF.

The chain combines TRBV6-5 with TRBJ1-5; the D is unclear. Trimming removed 3 bases at V and 8 bases at J, with 5 bases between. Germline CDR1 is MNHEY and CDR2 is SVGAGI. This CDR3 comprises 11 residues. The CDR3: CASSYREPQHF. The CDR3 DNA is TGTGCCAGCAGTTATCGTGAGCCCCAGCATTTT.

This sequence joins TRBV6-1 and TRBJ2-5, with 10 bases aligning to TRBD2. V trimming: 3 bases; J trimming: 5 bases; junction bases outside the gene matches: 0. Germline V CDR1 and CDR2: MNHNS, SASEGT. This CDR3 is 13 amino acids long. This chain's CDR3 is CASSEGLAETQYF. The CDR3, as DNA: TGTGCCAGCAGTGAGGGACTAGCGGAGACCCAGTACTTC.